Below, 7 T cell receptor beta chains from the same sample are listed, as sequenced in a study of blood T cell repertoires in COVID-19. Measured with immunoSEQ multiplex PCR; TCRdb has only the in-frame clones, and not every one. The sample shows approximately 210,000 clones, approximately 90% of them seen only once. The sample was peripheral blood. Receptor source: a human donor in a cohort sampled during active COVID-19.

The gene calls are TRBV27 and TRBJ2-7; 7 bases line up with TRBD2. V was pared by 7 bases and J by 4 bases, with 16 bases of the junction left unmatched. CDR1 and CDR2 from the germline V gene are MNHEY and SMNVEV (reference sequence). The CDR3 is 16 residues long. CDR3 amino acids: CASTTLTPGGGYEQYF. The CDR3 DNA reads TGTGCCAGCACCACCCTTACCCCGGGGGGTGGGTACGAGCAGTACTTC.

This chain uses TRBV9 with TRBJ2-3; the match to TRBD2 covers 7 bases. Germline values: CDR1 SGDLS, CDR2 YYNGEE. The J segment lost 14 bases and the V segment lost 0 bases, leaving 9 bases of the junction unmatched. CDR3 length equals 13 residues. The DNA for the CDR3 is TGTGCCAGCAGCGTAGGCCTAGCGGACCGCCTGTATTTT. It yields the protein CASSVGLADRLYF.

This clone has a single count. This chain links TRBV2 with TRBJ2-1; the match to TRBD1 covers 7 bases. Trimming took 6 bases from V and 9 from J; bases not matched to a gene: 2. Germline V gene data show CDR1 as SNHLY and CDR2 as FYNNEI. The CDR3 length is 11 residues. The CDR3 reads CASSDRVEQFF. The CDR3 DNA sequence: TGTGCCAGCAGCGACAGGGTTGAGCAGTTCTTC.

Details on this clone: The same CDR3 also results from other DNA sequences found in this sample. V usage is TRBV10-3 and J usage is TRBJ2-3; 14 bases are shared with TRBD2. J gave up 3 bases and V 10 bases, and 3 bases lay outside the gene matches. Looked up from germline, CDR1 is ENHRY and CDR2 is SYGVKD. The CDR3 spans 14 residues. CDR3 protein: CATGTSGGTDTQYF. Here the CDR3 DNA reads TGTGCCACCGGGACTAGCGGGGGTACAGATACGCAGTATTTT.

The J gene is TRBJ2-1, the V gene TRBV11-2; TRBD2 aligns across 7 bases. Germline CDR1 and CDR2: SGHAT and FQNNGV. This CDR3 has 16 amino acids. The trim removed 3 bases at V and 0 bases at J, leaving 5 bases unmatched. As DNA, the CDR3 is TGTGCCAGCAGCTTTATGAGGGAGGGCTCCTACAATGAGCAGTTCTTC. Protein: CASSFMREGSYNEQFF.

V usage is TRBV28 and J usage is TRBJ1-3, with D possibly matching TRBD1 (6 bases). The CDR3 spans 15 residues. The V gene lost 4 bases and the J gene lost 0 bases, with 10 bases spanning the gap. The germline gives CDR1 MDHEN, CDR2 SYDVKM. CDR3 loop: CASSSGQISGNTIYF. Here the CDR3 DNA reads TGTGCCAGCAGTTCCGGACAGATCTCTGGAAACACCATATATTTT. The full variable domain, its missing parts supplied by reference TRBV28 and TRBJ1-3, is DVKVTQSSRYLVKRTGEKVFLECVQDMDHENMFWYRQDPGLGLRLIYFSYDVKMKEKGDIPEGYSVSREKKERFSLILESASTNQTSMYLCASSSGQISGNTIYFGEGSWLTVV.

A note on this clone: This clone may be a read error of a much larger clone one base away. Other DNA sequences in this specimen translate into the identical CDR3. The chain links TRBV5-1 to TRBJ2-1, with a possible D match to TRBD2 (5 bases). The CDR3 runs to 14 residues. Germline values: CDR1 SGHRS, CDR2 YFSETQ. Trimming took 0 bases from V and 5 from J, leaving 9 bases between them. The CDR3 reads CASSLVAGNNEQFF. Here the CDR3 DNA reads TGCGCCAGCAGCTTGGTGGCGGGTAACAATGAGCAGTTCTTC. Combining the CDR3 with reference TRBV5-1 and TRBJ2-1 gives the whole variable domain KAGVTQTPRYLIKTRGQQVTLSCSPISGHRSVSWYQQTPGQGLQFLFEYFSETQRNKGNFPGRFSGRQFSNSRSEMNVSTLELGDSALYLCASSLVAGNNEQFFGPGTRLTVL.